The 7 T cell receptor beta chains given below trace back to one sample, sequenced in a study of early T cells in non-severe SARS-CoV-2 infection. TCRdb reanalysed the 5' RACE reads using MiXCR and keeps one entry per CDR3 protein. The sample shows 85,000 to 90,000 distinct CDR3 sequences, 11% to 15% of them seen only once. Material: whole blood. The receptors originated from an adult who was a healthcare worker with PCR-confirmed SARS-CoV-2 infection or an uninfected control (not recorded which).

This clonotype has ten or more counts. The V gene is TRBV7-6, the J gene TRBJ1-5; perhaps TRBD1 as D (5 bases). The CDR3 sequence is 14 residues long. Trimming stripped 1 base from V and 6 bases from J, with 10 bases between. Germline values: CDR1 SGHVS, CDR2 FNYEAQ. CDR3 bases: TGTGCCAGCAGCTTAGTAGGGGATAGTCAGCCCCAGCATTTT. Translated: CASSLVGDSQPQHF.

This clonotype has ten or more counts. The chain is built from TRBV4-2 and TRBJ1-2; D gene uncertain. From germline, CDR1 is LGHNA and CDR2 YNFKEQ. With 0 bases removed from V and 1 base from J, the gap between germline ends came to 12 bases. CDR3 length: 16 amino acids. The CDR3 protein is CASSQDGPDYNYGYTF. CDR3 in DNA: TGTGCCAGCAGCCAAGATGGTCCCGACTATAACTATGGCTACACCTTC.

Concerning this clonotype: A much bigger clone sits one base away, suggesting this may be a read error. The CDR3, as DNA: TGCAGTGACGGGACGGTAGAAGCTTTCTTT. This codes for CSDGTVEAFF. The rearrangement uses TRBV29-1 and TRBJ1-1, with D possibly matching TRBD1 (5 bases). CDR1 and CDR2 from the germline V gene are SQVTM and ANQGSEA. The CDR3 has 10 amino acids.

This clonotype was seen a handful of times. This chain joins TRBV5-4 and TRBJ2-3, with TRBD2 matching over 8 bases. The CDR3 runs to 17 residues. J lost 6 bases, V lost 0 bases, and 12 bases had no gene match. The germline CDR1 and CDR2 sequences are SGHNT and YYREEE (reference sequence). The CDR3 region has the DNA TGTGCCAGCAGCTTGGCCGGGGGGGGCCGTTTGTGGGATACGCAGTATTTT. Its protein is CASSLAGGGRLWDTQYF.

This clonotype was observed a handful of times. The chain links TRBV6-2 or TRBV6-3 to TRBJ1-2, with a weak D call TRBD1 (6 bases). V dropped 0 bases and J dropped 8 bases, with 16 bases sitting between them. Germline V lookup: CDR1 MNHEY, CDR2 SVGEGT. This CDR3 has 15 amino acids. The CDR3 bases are TGTGCCAGCAGTTACTCGATGTATCGACAGGACGGCTACACCTTC. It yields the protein CASSYSMYRQDGYTF.

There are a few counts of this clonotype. The CDR3 region is CASREFTGSPLHF. The CDR3, as DNA: TGTGCCAGCAGGGAGTTCACGGGGTCACCCCTCCACTTT. The chain couples TRBV7-8 to TRBJ1-6; D not resolved. The V gene lost 6 bases and the J gene lost 10 bases, with 13 bases spanning the gap. CDR3 length: 13 residues. CDR1 and CDR2 from the germline V gene are SGHVS and FQNEAQ.

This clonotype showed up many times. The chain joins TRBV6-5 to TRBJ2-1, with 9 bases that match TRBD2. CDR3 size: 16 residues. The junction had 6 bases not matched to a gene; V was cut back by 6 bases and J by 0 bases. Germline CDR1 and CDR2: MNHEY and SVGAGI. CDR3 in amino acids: CASSPRSGSSYNEQFF. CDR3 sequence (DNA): TGTGCCAGCAGCCCTCGTAGCGGGAGCTCCTACAATGAGCAGTTCTTC.